This T cell receptor beta chain was sequenced during a study of T cells in Graves' hyperthyroidism and ophthalmopathy. The study based diagnoses on clinical symptoms, serum thyroxine and TRAb, thyroid ultrasound and orbital computed tomography. The CDR3 totals 14 residues. V was cut by 4 bases and J by 1 base, with 11 bases left in between. Per the germline V gene, CDR1 is SGHDT and CDR2 is YYEEEE. Amplification of TCR beta CDR3 regions was performed using RNA transcripts as template. A first-round RT-PCR of the TCR CDR3 used the HTBI primer set. TCRdb processed the multiplex PCR reads anew with MiXCR; each CDR3 protein has one entry. The repertoire has about 610,000 distinct CDR3 sequences, 14% to 15% of them found once; the top ten carry roughly 4.3%. Ten or more counts support this clonotype. As yet, its antigen is unknown. General study points: Blood also carried most thyroid clonotypes expanded above 0.001. In validation, the model predicted ophthalmopathy. These predictions came a median roughly seven months before onset.

This TCR was sampled from a woman aged 40 to 49 with Graves' ophthalmopathy. Sequenced input: blood. The V and J genes are TRBV5-6 and TRBJ1-2; D remains unclear. CDR3 sequence reads: CASSPGRNNYGYTF. The CDR3, as DNA: TGTGCCAGCAGCCCTGGACGGAATAACTATGGCTACACCTTC.